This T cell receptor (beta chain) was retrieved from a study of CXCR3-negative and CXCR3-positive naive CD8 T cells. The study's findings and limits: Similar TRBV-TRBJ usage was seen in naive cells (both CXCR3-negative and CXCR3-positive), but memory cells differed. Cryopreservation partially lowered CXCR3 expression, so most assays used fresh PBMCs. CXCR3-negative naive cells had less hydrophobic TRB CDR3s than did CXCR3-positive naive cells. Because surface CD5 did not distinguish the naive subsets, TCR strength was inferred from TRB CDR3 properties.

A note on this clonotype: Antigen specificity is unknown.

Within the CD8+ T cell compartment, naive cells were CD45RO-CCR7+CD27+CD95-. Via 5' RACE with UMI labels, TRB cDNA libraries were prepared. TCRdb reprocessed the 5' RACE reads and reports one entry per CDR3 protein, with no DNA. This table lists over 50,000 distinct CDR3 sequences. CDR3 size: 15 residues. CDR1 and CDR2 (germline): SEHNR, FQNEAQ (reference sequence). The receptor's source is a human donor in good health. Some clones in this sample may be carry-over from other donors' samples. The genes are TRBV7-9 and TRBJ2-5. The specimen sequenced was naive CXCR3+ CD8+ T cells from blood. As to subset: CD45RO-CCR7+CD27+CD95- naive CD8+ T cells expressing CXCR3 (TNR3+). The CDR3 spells CASSHNVGTQETQYF. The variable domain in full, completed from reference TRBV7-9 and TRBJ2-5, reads DTGVSQNPRHKITKRGQNVTFRCDPISEHNRLYWYRQTLGQGPEFLTYFQNEAQLEKSRLLSDRFSAERPKGSFSTLEIQRTEQGDSAMYLCASSHNVGTQETQYFGPGTRLLVL.